This T cell receptor (beta chain) was retrieved from a study of cytomegalovirus exposure and HLA in healthy donors. General study findings and limits: A later analysis found that most CMV-associated TCR beta chains appeared HLA-restricted. Specific recognition of CMV antigens was confirmed in vitro for a few chains (all CMV-associated).

Comments on this clone: Its antigen remains unidentified.

This CDR3 contains 16 residues. From germline, CDR1 is SGHTA and CDR2 FQGNSA. V dropped 1 base and J dropped 8; count of bases not matched to a gene: 10. The primer mix had 60 Vbeta and 13 Jbeta primers. The repertoire was sequenced with immunoSEQ multiplex PCR; TCRdb's copy has only in-frame clones and lacks some. The data include about 74,000 clones; the top ten clones carry 6.5% to 9%. Sequencing used PBMCs. The chain carries TRBV7-2 and TRBJ2-1, with 8 bases that match TRBD2. This clonotype was sampled from a female donor in good health and CMV-seropositive. CDR3 residues: CASSLGVRGGLDEQFF. The CDR3 nucleotides read TGTGCCAGCAGCTTAGGGGTCCGGGGGGGCCTAGATGAGCAGTTCTTC.